This TCR beta chain was sequenced in a study of blood T cell repertoires in COVID-19. Study-level background: Acute-phase and convalescent COVID-19 samples originated in the United States, Italy and Spain.

In the original processing: Reference gene primers were amplified, and this amplification served to estimate nucleated cell counts. Sequencing used immunoSEQ multiplex PCR; TCRdb keeps in-frame clones, though not all of them. V and J calls and clone size come straight from that table; D and trimming were deduced from the DNA. The data contain approximately 130,000 clones, about 85% of them singletons. V shed 2 bases and J shed 4 bases, with 12 bases lying between them. This CDR3 has 14 residues. Germline V gives CDR1 SGHRS, CDR2 YFSETQ. The sample consisted of peripheral blood. The chain has TRBV5-1 and TRBJ2-5; TRBD1 is a possible D gene (5 bases). This TCR came from a man aged 40-49 years with active or convalescent COVID-19. The CDR3 region is CASSFQGAVETQYF. The CDR3 DNA reads TGCGCCAGCAGCTTCCAGGGTGCGGTAGAGACCCAGTACTTC.